This T cell receptor beta chain was sequenced for a study of control samples from healthy donors and cancer patients. The germline V and J ends were trimmed by 6 bases and 5 bases, with 9 bases remaining between them. The CDR3 has 12 amino acids. From germline, CDR1 is MDHEN and CDR2 SYDVKM. The table came from immunoSEQ multiplex PCR; TCRdb's copy has only in-frame clones and leaves some out. The profile shows roughly 130,000 clones, around 94% of them singletons. The source material was PBMCs. The chain uses TRBV28 and TRBJ2-3; D is ambiguous. The receptor's source is a man aged 55 to 70 with colorectal cancer. Written as DNA, the CDR3 is TGTGCCAGCAGCTTAGTCCAAGATACGCAGTATTTT. Protein: CASSLVQDTQYF.